This T cell receptor beta chain stems from a study of blood T cell repertoires in COVID-19. Under the authors' procedure: By means of reference gene primer amplification, nucleated cell counts were estimated. Produced via immunoSEQ multiplex PCR; TCRdb's table is partial and in-frame only. From that table come the V and J calls and clone size; the DNA was used to work out D and trimming. Of over 65,000 clones listed, 70% to 90% were seen once; the top ten hold about 8.1%. The CDR3 runs 14 residues. The germline V gene encodes CDR1 GTSNPN and CDR2 SVGIG (reference sequence). V lost 0 bases to trimming and J lost 3 bases, with 9 bases between them.

The sequenced sample was peripheral blood. The source is a man aged 25 to 40 with acute or convalescent COVID-19. The genes are TRBV30 and TRBJ1-5; D call uncertain. The CDR3 is CAWSVQQNNQPQHF. In DNA form, the CDR3 reads TGTGCCTGGAGTGTACAACAAAACAATCAGCCCCAGCATTTT.